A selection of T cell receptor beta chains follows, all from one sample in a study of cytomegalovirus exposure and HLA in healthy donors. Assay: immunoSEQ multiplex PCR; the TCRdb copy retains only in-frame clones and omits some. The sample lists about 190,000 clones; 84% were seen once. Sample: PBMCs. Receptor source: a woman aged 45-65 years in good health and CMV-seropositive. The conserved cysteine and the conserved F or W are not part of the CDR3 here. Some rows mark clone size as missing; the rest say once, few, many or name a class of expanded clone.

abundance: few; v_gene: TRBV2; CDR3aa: ASSDGTSGGSDEQF
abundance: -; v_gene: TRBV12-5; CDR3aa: ASGLPTGGRAEAF
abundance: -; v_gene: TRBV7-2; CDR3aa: ASSLDRANYGYT
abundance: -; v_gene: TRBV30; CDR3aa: AWGHYEQY
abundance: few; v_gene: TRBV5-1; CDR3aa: ASSLEYRAGSGNTIY
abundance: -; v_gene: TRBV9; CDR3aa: ASRRGTSTDTQY
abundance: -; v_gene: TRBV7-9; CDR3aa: ASSPDWGQWDLPT
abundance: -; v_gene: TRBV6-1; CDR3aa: ASNIAGGVYNEQF
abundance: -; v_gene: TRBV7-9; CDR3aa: SSSHSPANTGELF
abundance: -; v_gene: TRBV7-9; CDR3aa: ASSRDRRYGYT
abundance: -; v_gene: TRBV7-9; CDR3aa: ASTPGGGGYT
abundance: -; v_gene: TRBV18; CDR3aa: ASSTDRNTEAF
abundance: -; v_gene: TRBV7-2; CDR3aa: ASSLAPPIAKNIQY
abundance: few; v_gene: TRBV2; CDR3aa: ASSWAGHTDTQY
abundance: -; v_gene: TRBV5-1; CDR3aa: ASSFQGGGETQY
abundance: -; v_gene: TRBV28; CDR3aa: ASSLVQGYYEQY
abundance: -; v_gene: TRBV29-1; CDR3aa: SVTPTRGGETQY
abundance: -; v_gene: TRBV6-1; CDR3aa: ASIQAFSNQPQH
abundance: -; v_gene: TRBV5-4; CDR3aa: ASSLGTVGNQPQH
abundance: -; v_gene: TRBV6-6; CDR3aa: ASGTQGSYTEAF
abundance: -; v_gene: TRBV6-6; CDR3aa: ASRKTGTYEQY
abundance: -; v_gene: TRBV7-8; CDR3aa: ASSRTAGFSTDTQY
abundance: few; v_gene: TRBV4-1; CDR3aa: ASSQGADIGTEAF
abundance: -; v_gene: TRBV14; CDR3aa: ASSRPGAGAQY
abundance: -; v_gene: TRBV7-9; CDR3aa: ASSLRAGMGEQF
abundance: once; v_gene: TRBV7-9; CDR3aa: ASSPGTGFNEQY
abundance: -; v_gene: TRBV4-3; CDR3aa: ASSQEGQAGNTIY
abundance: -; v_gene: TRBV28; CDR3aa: ASSPLGQGDSYEQY
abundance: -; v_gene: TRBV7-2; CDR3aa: ASSLERGGFEQY
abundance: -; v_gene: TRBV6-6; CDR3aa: ASSSKGQSNEKLF
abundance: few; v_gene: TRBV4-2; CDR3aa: ASSQDQLETQY
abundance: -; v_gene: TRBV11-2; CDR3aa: ASSLGGSSYNSPLH
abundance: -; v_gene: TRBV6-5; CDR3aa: ASSPPGVYYGYT
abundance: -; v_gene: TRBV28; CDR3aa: ASRSGGYNEQF
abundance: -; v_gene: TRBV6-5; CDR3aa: ASSLPGTDTEAF
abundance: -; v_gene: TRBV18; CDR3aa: ASSPRQGQETQY
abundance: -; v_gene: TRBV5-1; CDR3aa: ASSGGGRTGDGEQY
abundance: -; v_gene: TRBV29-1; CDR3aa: SVVRDTPDTQY
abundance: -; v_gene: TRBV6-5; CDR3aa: ASSYRDRGWEQY
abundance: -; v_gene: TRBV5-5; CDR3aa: ASSSLPDRATDTQY
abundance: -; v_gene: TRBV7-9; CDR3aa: ASSLGTTFNYGYT
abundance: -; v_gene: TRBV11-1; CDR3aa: ASSLVLGGQETQY
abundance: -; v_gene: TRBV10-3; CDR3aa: ASSPRTRANEQF
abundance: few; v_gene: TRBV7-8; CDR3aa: ASSLRGNGGPTYEQY
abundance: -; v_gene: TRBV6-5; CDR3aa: ASTSQGTGNTIY
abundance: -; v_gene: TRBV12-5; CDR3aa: ASGEDRGGGEKLF
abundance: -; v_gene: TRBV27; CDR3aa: ASSLDSSYEQY
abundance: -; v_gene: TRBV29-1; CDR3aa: SVSGLPGNEQF